Below are 6 T cell receptor beta chains sequenced from a single sample in a study of cytomegalovirus exposure and HLA in healthy donors. This PCR relied on a set of 60 Vbeta primers and 13 Jbeta primers. The data were produced by immunoSEQ multiplex PCR, yet TCRdb's version contains in-frame clones alone and is incomplete. The data hold around 200,000 clones, with 70% to 80% observed a single time. The sequenced sample was PBMCs. These receptors came from a woman in her twenties or thirties in good health and CMV-seropositive.

The V and J genes are TRBV5-4 and TRBJ2-1, with 7 bases aligning to TRBD2. Germline CDR1 SGHNT, CDR2 YYREEE (reference sequence). CDR3 size: 12 residues. J gave up 8 bases and V 4 bases, and 3 bases lay outside the gene matches. CDR3 protein: CASSRRGDEQFF. CDR3 in DNA: TGTGCCAGCAGCCGACGGGGGGATGAGCAGTTCTTC.

This clone occurred a few times. The rearrangement joins TRBV4-1 to TRBJ2-7; 9 nucleotides match TRBD1. J lost 2 bases, V lost 2 bases, and 4 bases had no gene match. CDR1 MGHRA and CDR2 YSYEKL come from the germline V gene. The CDR3 contains 15 residues. The CDR3 loop is CASSQPGQGTYEQYF. As DNA, the CDR3 is TGCGCCAGCAGCCAACCGGGACAGGGAACCTACGAGCAGTACTTC.

In DNA, the CDR3 is TGTGCCAGCAGCCAAGCTGTCCTCACTTACAATGAGCAGTTCTTC. As protein: CASSQAVLTYNEQFF. This chain uses TRBV14 with TRBJ2-1, with D uncertain. The length of the CDR3 is 15 residues. Germline V gives CDR1 SGHDN, CDR2 FVKESK. V lost 1 base and J 4 bases, leaving 11 bases between the germline ends. Based on the CDR3 plus reference TRBV14 and TRBJ2-1, the full variable domain is EAGVTQFPSHSVIEKGQTVTLRCDPISGHDNLYWYRRVMGKEIKFLLHFVKESKQDESGMPNNRFLAERTGGTYSTLKVQPAELEDSGVYFCASSQAVLTYNEQFFGPGTRLTVL.

The rearrangement joins TRBV27 to TRBJ1-3; D call uncertain. Germline V gene lookup returns CDR1 MNHEY and CDR2 SMNVEV (reference sequence). This CDR3 spans 15 amino acids. Trimming removed 0 bases from V and 0 bases from J, with 6 bases in between. CDR3 loop: CASSLSTRSGNTIYF. The CDR3 DNA is TGTGCCAGCAGTTTATCAACACGCTCTGGAAACACCATATATTTT.

The chain recombines TRBV9 with TRBJ2-7; 14 bases match TRBD2. Germline values: CDR1 SGDLS, CDR2 YYNGEE. CDR3 length: 16 amino acids. V gave up 0 bases and J gave up 5 bases; unmatched junction bases: 4. The CDR3 DNA is TGTGCCAGCAGCGTAGCGGGACTAGCGGGAGTCCACGAGCAGTACTTC. Protein product: CASSVAGLAGVHEQYF.

In the case of this clone: This CDR3 is also generated by other DNA sequences in the sample. V usage is TRBV5-1 and J usage is TRBJ1-1, with 8 bases matching TRBD1. The V gene's germline CDR1 is SGHRS and CDR2 YFSETQ. Trimming took 2 bases from V and 3 from J; bases not matched to a gene: 0. The CDR3 contains 13 residues. The CDR3 sequence is CASSLQGDTEAFF. The DNA for the CDR3 is TGCGCCAGCAGCTTACAGGGGGACACTGAAGCTTTCTTT.